Described below is a single TCR beta chain sequence and its context. This clone has only a few counts. The antigen it recognizes is unknown. Per-base quality was not reported, and no clone a single base away is much larger than it. The data stem from a study of blood T cell repertoires in COVID-19 (dated by TCRdb to the early 2020s). General notes on the study: Samples from collaborators originated in the United States, Italy and Spain and spanned both the acute and convalescent phases of COVID-19. The prospective study material was composed of cDNA or gDNA derived from T cells, B-cell-depleted T cells, or PBMCs. Subjects who had been exposed to COVID-19, were actively infected with it, or had recovered from it provided the deeply sampled blood TCRbeta repertoires that made up the dataset. A freely available public database, intended as a resource for researchers studying the immune response to SARS-CoV-2, is where the repertoires were released. Samples came from the ongoing ImmuneRACE study (first 160 participants) plus 1,254 subjects from 6 global collaborators. Nearly every sample came with metadata listing a de-identified subject ID, COVID-19 status, age in years and sex. HLA class I and class II types, where available, came from metadata supplied by the sample provider rather than from assay-based typing. Overall results and qualifications from the work: How much clinical and demographic metadata was included differed by source and by participant, and the metadata was provided uncurated.

TCRbeta CDR3 regions were amplified from genomic DNA by means of the immunoSEQ Assay, a bias-controlled multiplex PCR. As for how the authors treated the data: The number of nucleated cells in each sample was estimated from the amplification of reference gene primers within the assay. Sequence reads were collapsed and filtered to measure the absolute abundance of every unique TCRbeta CDR3 rearrangement. Productive Simpson clonality was computed per sample as the square root of Simpson's diversity index over productive rearrangements. TCRdb limited this immuneACCESS table to in-frame rearrangements with V and J called. A share of clones is missing; checked studies link under half to unresolved V genes, and the rest is unexplained. The V and J calls and clone size come from that table; D and trimming were worked out from the DNA. Within this sample are 250,000 or so clones, with about 87% of them counted one time only. 2.5% to 3.5% of the sample rests with the top ten.

Participants in the prospective study were aged roughly 18 to 90 years, lived in more than 20 United States geographic areas, and enrolled through a virtual design. Cohort assignment in the prospective study relied on participant-reported clinical history from a screening survey and a study questionnaire. A participant counted as exposed if, within 2 weeks of entering the study, that participant had been in contact with someone who had a PCR-confirmed or clinician-diagnosed COVID-19 case. Each participant in the prospective study had whole blood, serum and a nasopharyngeal or oropharyngeal swab collected by mobile phlebotomists. Prospective study participants could optionally give additional blood draws and questionnaires over an approximately 2-month period. Before DNA extraction, blood samples from the prospective study were shipped at room temperature or frozen. V and J are trimmed by 6 bases and 7 bases, and the gene matches miss 6 bases of the junction. The CDR3 holds 13 amino acids from the cysteine to the phenylalanine. Solely the CDR3 DNA is kept, with 39 bases framed from the first base.

The V and J segments used are TRBV12-3 or TRBV12-4 and TRBJ1-5, with 7 bases in between that match TRBD1. This clonotype was obtained from a woman aged 40 to 50 who had been exposed to COVID-19. What was sequenced was PBMCs or T cells enriched from blood (not recorded which). The nucleotide sequence reads TGTGCCAGCAGAGGACAGGAGAAGCAGCCCCAGCATTTT. Translated, it reads CASRGQEKQPQHF.